This T cell receptor beta chain was observed in a study of molecular identifiers for immune sequencing clone quantification. This clonotype was recorded at least ten times. Trimming shortened V by 0 bases and J by 7 bases, and 4 bases separated the two germline ends. Germline V gene data show CDR1 as MNHNS and CDR2 as SASEGT. This CDR3 has 12 residues. TCRdb redid the calling of the PCR reads with MiXCR, one entry per CDR3 protein. The sample has approximately 630,000 distinct CDR3 sequences, roughly 23% seen once. The receptor's source is a human donor in good health. Some libraries in this study had Jurkat cell RNA spiked in. Sequenced: naive CD8+ T cells from blood, with Jurkat cell RNA spiked in. Subset meaning: FACS-sorted CD8+CD4-CCR7+CD45RA+ naive T cells. The gene calls are TRBV6-1 and TRBJ1-5; D is unresolved. CDR3 bases: TGTGCCAGCAGTGAAGCGATCCAGCCCCAGCATTTT. Its protein is CASSEAIQPQHF.